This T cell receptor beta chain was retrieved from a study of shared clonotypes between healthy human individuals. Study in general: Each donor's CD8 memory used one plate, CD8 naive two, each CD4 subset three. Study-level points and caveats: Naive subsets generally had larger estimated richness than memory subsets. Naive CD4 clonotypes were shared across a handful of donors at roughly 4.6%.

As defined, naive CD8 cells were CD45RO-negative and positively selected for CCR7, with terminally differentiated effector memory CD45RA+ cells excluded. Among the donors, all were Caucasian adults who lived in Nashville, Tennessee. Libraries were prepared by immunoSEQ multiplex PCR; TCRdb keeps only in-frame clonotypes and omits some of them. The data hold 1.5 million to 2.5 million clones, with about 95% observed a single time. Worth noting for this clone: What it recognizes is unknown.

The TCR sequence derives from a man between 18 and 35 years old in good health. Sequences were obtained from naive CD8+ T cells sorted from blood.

The CDR3 coding sequence is TGTGCTGCCTCAACAAACATTCAGTACTTC. It is translated as CAASTNIQYF. The V call is TRBV7-9, the J call TRBJ2-4; D unresolved. Germline CDR1 is SEHNR and CDR2 is FQNEAQ (reference sequence). The CDR3 runs 10 residues. The variable domain in full, completed from reference TRBV7-9 and TRBJ2-4, reads DTGVSQNPRHKITKRGQNVTFRCDPISEHNRLYWYRQTLGQGPEFLTYFQNEAQLEKSRLLSDRFSAERPKGSFSTLEIQRTEQGDSAMYLCAASTNIQYFGAGTRLSVL.